This note documents a single T cell receptor (beta chain) sequence. The antigen is undetermined. This sample stems from a study of vaccination and CD4 T cells after COVID-19. Across the study: Post-COVID sampling occurred a median about 100 days after diagnosis (range 35 to 161). Collection of post-vaccine samples followed dose two by a median around 72 days, spanning a range of 14 to 241. The cells in question were stimulated using overlapping spike peptides derived from SARS-CoV-2, HCoV-NL63, HCoV-OC43 and HCoV-229E.

The V end lost 6 bases, the J end lost 8 bases, and 14 bases lay between the germline ends. Germline CDR1 is SNHLY and CDR2 is FYNNEI. CDR3 size: 13 residues. With the Oncomine TCR Beta short-read assay, DNA from cultured CD4+ T cells was sequenced. TCRdb re-analysed the PCR reads in MiXCR, keeping a single row per CDR3 protein. The sample has 5,000 or so distinct CDR3 sequences, around 71% seen once; the top ten hold around 20%. Described treatment: roughly 11-day PBMC culture with coronavirus spike peptide pools or control peptides (ViraFEST assay). This chain links TRBV2 with TRBJ1-5; tentatively, D is TRBD1 (5 bases). Sequencing was carried out using CD4+ T cells from blood, cultured in vitro. The source of this sequence is a human donor who had recovered from COVID-19. The CDR3 here is CASSRDVGEPQHF. CDR3 DNA sequence: TGTGCCAGCAGCCGGGACGTTGGGGAGCCCCAGCATTTT.